This passage covers 3 T cell receptor beta chains from one sample sequenced in a study of blood T cell repertoires in COVID-19 (TCRdb year 2020). Receptors were amplified or captured by the immunoSEQ multiplex PCR assay. TCRdb obtained this table from immuneACCESS and retained in-frame rearrangements with V and J assigned. These tables miss some clones; where compared with another copy, unresolved V genes account for less than half of the shortfall, and the remainder is unexplained. This sample is represented by about half a million clones; approximately 83% of them were singletons. The ten largest clones take up approximately 3.2% of the sample. Sequenced sample: peripheral blood. These receptors were taken from a human donor in a cohort sampled during active COVID-19.

This clone was recorded once. This chain uses TRBV24-1 with TRBJ2-1; 9 bases are shared with TRBD1. CDR3 length equals 16 residues. CDR1 is KGHDR, CDR2 SFDVKD, per germline. Trimming cost V 4 bases and J 6 bases; bases outside gene matches: 9. For the CDR3, the DNA is TGTGCCACCAGTGACCTGCTGGGACAGGGTGGCAATGAGCAGTTCTTC. This encodes CATSDLLGQGGNEQFF.

The rearrangement uses TRBV24-1 and TRBJ2-5; TRBD1 agrees at 8 bases. V dropped 0 bases and J dropped 4; count of bases not matched to a gene: 6. Germline V lookup: CDR1 KGHDR, CDR2 SFDVKD. This CDR3 region has 16 residues. The CDR3 bases are TGTGCCACCAGTGATTTGGGGGCAGGGGGCTTAGAGACCCAGTACTTC. This translates into CATSDLGAGGLETQYF.

CDR3 DNA: TGCGCCAGCAGTGAGTCAAGGACAGGGATTAACACCGGGGAGCTGTTTTTT. The encoded protein is CASSESRTGINTGELFF. This rearrangement joins TRBV10-1 to TRBJ2-2, with TRBD1 matching 8 bases. V was clipped by 0 bases and J by 2 bases; unmatched bases: 5. Germline CDR1 reads WNHNN; CDR2 reads SYGVQD (reference sequence). The CDR3 spans 17 residues.